This entry lists 28 T cell receptor beta chains sequenced from one sample in a study of chemoradiotherapy in HPV16-positive cancers. Produced via immunoSEQ multiplex PCR; TCRdb's table is partial and in-frame only. The sample has around 16,000 clones, roughly three quarters seen once; the top ten hold about a tenth. The material was obtained from a patient who underwent chemoradiotherapy. Source of these receptors: a human donor with HPV-associated anogenital cancer.

This clone has more than one count but fewer than ten. V and J are TRBV4-2 and TRBJ1-1, with D hard to call. The CDR3 is 14 amino acids. Germline V lookup: CDR1 LGHNA, CDR2 YNFKEQ. Between the trimmed V and J ends, which lost 3 bases and 3 bases, there was a span of 11 bases. The CDR3 nucleotides are TGTGCCAGCAGCCAGAAGGACGGAGACACTGAAGCTTTCTTT. Translated: CASSQKDGDTEAFF.

As DNA, the CDR3 is TGCGCCAGCAGACCCAGACAGGGAAACACTGAAGCTTTCTTT. This gives the protein CASRPRQGNTEAFF. The V and J genes are TRBV5-1 and TRBJ1-1; 7 nucleotides line up with TRBD1. CDR3 length: 14 residues. V shed 5 bases, J shed 2 bases, and the junction held 6 bases outside the gene matches. Germline V gene sequence: CDR1 SGHRS, CDR2 YFSETQ.

The chain couples TRBV15 to TRBJ2-2, with D perhaps given as TRBD1 or TRBD2 (5 bases each). CDR1 is LNHNV and CDR2 is YYDKDF in the germline V gene (reference sequence). V was pared by 1 base and J by 6 bases, with 15 bases between. The CDR3 covers 16 residues. CDR3 protein: CATSRGGSRSAGELFF. The CDR3 bases are TGTGCCACCAGCAGAGGGGGGTCCAGGAGCGCCGGGGAGCTGTTTTTT.

The rearrangement uses TRBV5-1 and TRBJ2-2, with TRBD1 matching over 8 bases. Germline CDR1 and CDR2: SGHRS and YFSETQ. V gave up 2 bases and J gave up 5 bases; unmatched junction bases: 2. The CDR3 contains 14 residues. The CDR3 DNA reads TGCGCCAGCAGCTTAACAGGGGGAACCGGGGAGCTGTTTTTT. It codes for CASSLTGGTGELFF. Full variable domain (rest looked up from reference TRBV5-1 and TRBJ2-2): KAGVTQTPRYLIKTRGQQVTLSCSPISGHRSVSWYQQTPGQGLQFLFEYFSETQRNKGNFPGRFSGRQFSNSRSEMNVSTLELGDSALYLCASSLTGGTGELFFGEGSRLTVL.

This clone was detected a few times. The genes are TRBV29-1 and TRBJ2-1, with a possible D match to TRBD2 (6 bases). The CDR3 extends over 14 amino acids. The V end was cut by 6 bases, the J end by 0 bases, with 12 bases between. Per germline, CDR1 SQVTM and CDR2 ANQGSEA. The CDR3 nucleotides read TGCAGCGTGGAGGGCGCTTCCTCCTACAATGAGCAGTTCTTC. Its translation is CSVEGASSYNEQFF.

This rearrangement joins TRBV15 to TRBJ2-2; D is undetermined. The CDR3 runs 12 residues. V lost 4 bases and J 4 bases, leaving 4 bases between the germline ends. Germline CDR1 is LNHNV and CDR2 is YYDKDF (reference sequence). Here the CDR3 reads CATSTGTGELFF. CDR3 nucleotides: TGTGCCACCAGCACCGGCACCGGGGAGCTGTTTTTT. The full variable domain, in which reference TRBV15 and TRBJ2-2 provide the parts outside the CDR3, is DAMVIQNPRYQVTQFGKPVTLSCSQTLNHNVMYWYQQKSSQAPKLLFHYYDKDFNNEADTPDNFQSRRPNTSFCFLDIRSPGLGDTAMYLCATSTGTGELFFGEGSRLTVL.

This clone was found once. Here the CDR3 reads CASSLGRAANYGYTF. The CDR3 nucleotides are TGTGCCAGCAGCTTAGGAAGGGCAGCTAACTATGGCTACACCTTC. The chain carries TRBV7-9 and TRBJ1-2; D unresolved. In germline, CDR1 is SEHNR, CDR2 FQNEAQ (reference sequence). Trimming cost V 1 base and J 0 bases, with 9 bases left between them. The CDR3 has 15 amino acids. Using reference TRBV7-9 and TRBJ1-2 for the parts outside the CDR3, the full variable domain is DTGVSQNPRHKITKRGQNVTFRCDPISEHNRLYWYRQTLGQGPEFLTYFQNEAQLEKSRLLSDRFSAERPKGSFSTLEIQRTEQGDSAMYLCASSLGRAANYGYTFGSGTRLTVV.

This clone is a singleton in its sample. The V call is TRBV30, the J call TRBJ1-2; maybe TRBD1 (5 bases). This CDR3 has 17 residues. Germline-derived CDR1 and CDR2 are GTSNPN and SVGIG (reference sequence). Between the trimmed V and J ends, which lost 0 bases and 4 bases, there was a span of 21 bases. CDR3 region: CAWSVLEMNRFCYGYTF. DNA for the CDR3: TGTGCCTGGAGTGTACTGGAGATGAACAGGTTCTGCTATGGCTACACCTTC.

The V gene is TRBV7-6, the J gene TRBJ1-6; possible D gene TRBD1, 5 bases. The germline V gene has CDR1 SGHVS and CDR2 FNYEAQ. V lost 5 bases to trimming and J lost 10 bases, with 24 bases between them. This CDR3 has 17 residues. The CDR3 protein is CASSLLTDPTRGSPLHF. The CDR3 nucleotides are TGTGCCAGCAGCCTGCTGACAGATCCCACACGAGGGTCACCCCTCCACTTT.

A few counts support this clone. The chain is built from TRBV4-2 and TRBJ1-2, with TRBD1 identical over 9 bases. The CDR3 sequence is 15 residues long. V lost 1 base, J lost 7 bases, and 7 bases stayed unmatched. Germline CDR1 reads LGHNA; CDR2 reads YNFKEQ. CDR3 sequence (DNA): TGTGCCAGCAGCCAAGGGGACAGGGATTCGAGTGGCTACACCTTC. Translating gives CASSQGDRDSSGYTF.

This clone occurred once. V is TRBV7-9 and J is TRBJ2-3; D assignment may be TRBD1 or TRBD2 (5 bases each). Germline V gives CDR1 SEHNR, CDR2 FQNEAQ (reference sequence). The CDR3 sequence is 16 residues long. V lost 3 bases and J 5 bases, leaving 18 bases between the germline ends. For the CDR3, the DNA is TGTGCCAGCAGCTTTTTCGAGGGGCTAGACGGAGATACGCAGTATTTT. It encodes CASSFFEGLDGDTQYF.

This chain links TRBV6-5 with TRBJ1-2; D gene uncertain. V was shortened by 4 bases and J by 8 bases, with 20 bases between the two germline ends. This CDR3 region has 15 residues. Germline CDR1 reads MNHEY; CDR2 reads SVGAGI. Here the CDR3 DNA reads TGTGCCAGCAGTTCGCTGTCCACGCCGGCGCAAGGCTACACCTTC. Encoded protein: CASSSLSTPAQGYTF.

This clone was observed a handful of times. V is TRBV7-9 and J is TRBJ2-7; 15 bases map to TRBD2. This CDR3 is 15 amino acids long. V lost 5 bases and J lost 3; bases outside the gene matches: 2. Germline CDR1 SEHNR, CDR2 FQNEAQ (reference sequence). The CDR3 reads CASSVGLAGGYEQYF. The CDR3 coding sequence is TGTGCCAGCAGCGTGGGACTAGCGGGGGGCTACGAGCAGTACTTC.

This chain uses TRBV4-2 with TRBJ2-7; D not certain. Germline CDR1 and CDR2: LGHNA and YNFKEQ. Deletions cut 1 base from V and 1 base from J, with 2 bases between. This CDR3 comprises 12 residues. As DNA, the CDR3 is TGTGCCAGCAGCCAAGGATCCTACGAGCAGTACTTC. It specifies CASSQGSYEQYF.

The gene calls are TRBV18 and TRBJ1-2; tentatively, D is TRBD1 (6 bases). Between the trimmed V and J ends, which lost 0 bases and 5 bases, there was a span of 16 bases. The CDR3 runs 16 residues. Germline CDR1 reads KGHSH; CDR2 reads LQKENI. The CDR3 reads CASSPPIQGRGYGYTF. CDR3 in DNA: TGTGCCAGCTCACCACCCATCCAGGGGAGAGGGTATGGCTACACCTTC.

This clone was seen a single time. V is TRBV10-3 and J is TRBJ2-7; D is unclear. CDR3 length equals 13 residues. Germline assignment: CDR1 ENHRY and CDR2 SYGVKD. The V end lost 6 bases, the J end lost 0 bases, and 9 bases lay between the germline ends. CDR3: CAIRLDGSYEQYF. DNA of the CDR3: TGTGCCATCAGATTGGACGGCTCCTACGAGCAGTACTTC.

This clone showed up just a few times. This chain uses TRBV19 with TRBJ1-5, with D maybe TRBD1 (5 bases). Between the trimmed V and J ends, which lost 6 bases and 7 bases, there was a span of 16 bases. Per germline, CDR1 LNHDA and CDR2 SQIVND (reference sequence). The CDR3 runs to 14 residues. The CDR3 DNA reads TGTGCCAGTAGCTGGGGACCGAAGTTGCAGCCCCAGCATTTT. Protein: CASSWGPKLQPQHF.

The rearrangement joins TRBV4-3 to TRBJ2-3; tentatively, D is TRBD2 (5 bases). The germline CDR1 and CDR2 sequences are LGHNA and YSLEER. The length of the CDR3 is 16 residues. Trimming removed 0 bases at V and 0 bases at J, with 10 bases between. The CDR3 region is CASSQDRTGSTDTQYF. CDR3 sequence (DNA): TGCGCCAGCAGCCAAGATAGGACGGGAAGCACAGATACGCAGTATTTT.

The chain is built from TRBV7-2 and TRBJ2-6; D might be TRBD1 or TRBD2, each matching 6 bases. The germline V gene encodes CDR1 SGHTA and CDR2 FQGNSA. The V gene lost 5 bases and the J gene lost 3 bases, with 14 bases spanning the gap. The CDR3 is 16 amino acids. The CDR3 coding sequence is TGTGCCAGCAGCCTTAGGGGGACTGATGGGGCCAACGTCCTGACTTTC. Translating gives CASSLRGTDGANVLTF.

The chain recombines TRBV18 with TRBJ1-1; D unresolved. The V and J ends lost 5 bases and 7 bases respectively, with 8 bases between them. CDR3 length: 11 residues. From germline, CDR1 is KGHSH and CDR2 LQKENI. The CDR3 sequence is CASSKGFEAFF. The CDR3 DNA is TGTGCCAGCTCAAAGGGATTTGAAGCTTTCTTT.

The chain combines TRBV5-6 with TRBJ2-7; D is perhaps TRBD2 (5 bases). CDR3 length: 15 residues. Deletions cut 1 base from V and 0 bases from J, with 11 bases between. Germline lookup yields CDR1 SGHDT and CDR2 YYEEEE. The chain's CDR3 is CASSLTGVLSYEQYF. The DNA of the CDR3 is TGTGCCAGCAGCTTGACCGGGGTCCTCTCCTACGAGCAGTACTTC.

The chain employs TRBV27 and TRBJ1-4; D perhaps matches TRBD1 (5 bases). The CDR3 totals 18 residues. The germline CDR1 and CDR2 sequences are MNHEY and SMNVEV (reference sequence). Trimming took 0 bases from V and 4 from J, leaving 18 bases between them. CDR3 nucleotide sequence: TGTGCCAGCAGTTTATCGCCAGGCCATGGGGCCCATAATGAAAAACTGTTTTTT. This translates into CASSLSPGHGAHNEKLFF.

This clone was seen just once. The rearrangement joins TRBV5-5 to TRBJ1-1; D remains unclear. The ends were cut back, 0 bases at V and 1 base at J, with 7 bases in the middle. The length of the CDR3 is 14 residues. Germline values: CDR1 SGHKS, CDR2 YYEKEE (reference sequence). The CDR3 protein is CASSLGVKNTEAFF. The CDR3 DNA sequence: TGTGCCAGCAGCTTGGGGGTCAAGAACACTGAAGCTTTCTTT.

In DNA, the CDR3 is TGTGCCACTACGCGAGGCTCTGGGGCCAACGTCCTGACTTTC. Protein product: CATTRGSGANVLTF. The chain recombines TRBV10-3 with TRBJ2-6, with D uncertain. Germline V gene data show CDR1 as ENHRY and CDR2 as SYGVKD. This CDR3 has 14 amino acids. Trimming cost V 10 bases and J 0 bases, with 10 bases left between them.

The V call is TRBV28, the J call TRBJ1-2; D remains unclear. The germline V gene has CDR1 MDHEN and CDR2 SYDVKM. The CDR3 runs 16 residues. The V and J ends lost 3 bases and 8 bases respectively, with 22 bases between them. CDR3 amino acids: CASSLPHQLRGKGYTF. The CDR3 bases are TGTGCCAGCAGTTTGCCCCACCAGTTACGGGGTAAAGGCTACACCTTC.

This chain uses TRBV5-1 with TRBJ2-1; D perhaps matches TRBD2 (7 bases). The CDR3 is 17 amino acids. Germline assignment: CDR1 SGHRS and CDR2 YFSETQ. The germline V and J ends were trimmed by 4 bases and 2 bases, with 19 bases remaining between them. CDR3 in amino acids: CASSHVWGGPPYNEQFF. CDR3 bases: TGCGCCAGCAGCCACGTTTGGGGGGGCCCTCCCTACAATGAGCAGTTCTTC.

The chain combines TRBV2 with TRBJ2-7; TRBD1 is a possible D gene (6 bases). The CDR3 length is 12 residues. The V and J ends lost 5 bases and 3 bases respectively, with 8 bases between them. CDR1 is SNHLY, CDR2 FYNNEI, per germline. As DNA, the CDR3 is TGTGCCAGCAGTAGGACAGTCTACGAGCAGTACTTC. This gives the protein CASSRTVYEQYF.

The chain couples TRBV7-2 to TRBJ2-3, with D possibly being TRBD1 or TRBD2 (5 bases each). This CDR3 comprises 15 residues. The germline V gene has CDR1 SGHTA and CDR2 FQGNSA. V lost 1 base, J lost 2 bases, and 10 bases lay in between. The CDR3 DNA follows: TGTGCCAGCAGCTTAGGGGGGATCCTCACAGATACGCAGTATTTT. As protein: CASSLGGILTDTQYF. Filled out from reference TRBV7-2 and TRBJ2-3, the complete variable domain reads GAGVSQSPSNKVTEKGKDVELRCDPISGHTALYWYRQSLGQGLEFLIYFQGNSAPDKSGLPSDRFSAERTGGSVSTLTIQRTQQEDSAVYLCASSLGGILTDTQYFGPGTRLTVL.